The rows below give T cell receptor beta chains drawn from one sample of a study of TIL therapy for anti-PD-1-resistant metastatic lung cancer. This table comes from immunoSEQ multiplex PCR, and its TCRdb copy is limited to in-frame clones, with some not included. The sample has about 36,000 clones, around four fifths seen once. The input for sequencing was blood, taken at baseline. All receptors come from a person between 25 and 79 years old with non-small cell lung cancer. Both conserved end residues are part of each CDR3. The D gene is left open where the match is weak. Rows may omit the clone size; those that give it use once, few, many or a size class.

v_gene,j_gene,abundance,d_gene,CDR3aa,CDR3nt
TRBV5-4,TRBJ2-5,-,TRBD2,CASSGGERGGMGETQYF,TGTGCCAGCAGCGGCGGGGAGCGGGGGGGCATGGGAGAGACCCAGTACTTC
TRBV19,TRBJ2-2,-,-,CASRQGRPGELFF,TGTGCCAGTAGACAGGGACGGCCCGGGGAGCTGTTTTTT
TRBV7-7,TRBJ2-1,few,TRBD2,CASSPVGGDNEQFF,TGTGCTAGCAGCCCCGTCGGGGGGGACAATGAGCAGTTCTTC
TRBV28,TRBJ1-2,-,-,CASTRQARNYGYTF,TGTGCCAGCACCCGACAGGCCCGAAACTATGGCTACACCTTC
TRBV27,TRBJ2-6,-,TRBD1,CASSTTGGSSGANVLTF,TGTGCCAGCAGCACGACAGGGGGCTCATCTGGGGCCAACGTCCTGACTTTC
TRBV6-1,TRBJ1-2,few,-,CASSDVGRSYGYTF,TGTGCCAGCAGTGATGTCGGTCGTAGCTATGGCTACACCTTC
TRBV4-1,TRBJ2-7,-,TRBD1,CASSPADRRTTYEQYF,TGCGCCAGCAGCCCCGCGGACAGGAGAACTACCTACGAGCAGTACTTC
TRBV11-2,TRBJ1-1,-,-,CASSLDGRLEAFF,TGTGCCAGCAGCTTAGATGGGAGGCTTGAAGCTTTCTTT
TRBV5-5,TRBJ2-3,-,-,CASTRRMGLPDIDTQYF,TGTGCCAGCACTCGAAGAATGGGACTCCCGGACATAGATACGCAGTATTTT
TRBV9,TRBJ2-2,-,TRBD1,CASSASGGSVTGELFF,TGTGCCAGCAGCGCATCAGGGGGCTCGGTCACCGGGGAGCTGTTTTTT
TRBV7-9,TRBJ2-3,-,-,CASKGLEYPDTQYF,TGTGCCAGCAAGGGCCTAGAGTACCCAGATACGCAGTATTTT
TRBV7-2,TRBJ2-5,-,TRBD2,CASSEGSAGVQETQYF,TGTGCCAGCAGTGAGGGGTCAGCGGGGGTCCAAGAGACCCAGTACTTC
TRBV30,TRBJ2-6,-,-,CAWSRVLGGRGSGANVLTF,TGTGCCTGGAGTAGGGTGTTGGGGGGCCGTGGCTCTGGGGCCAACGTCCTGACTTTC
TRBV2,TRBJ2-7,-,TRBD1,CASRQGSYEQYF,TGTGCCAGCCGACAGGGGTCCTACGAGCAGTACTTC
TRBV6-6,TRBJ1-1,-,-,CATTSWGTEAFF,TGTGCCACCACTAGCTGGGGAACTGAAGCTTTCTTT
TRBV19,TRBJ2-6,-,-,CASNSLAVSSGANVLTF,TGTGCCAGTAACAGTTTGGCGGTTAGCTCTGGGGCCAACGTCCTGACTTTC
TRBV5-4,TRBJ1-5,-,-,CASSLDPSNQPQHF,TGTGCCAGCAGCTTGGACCCTAGCAATCAGCCCCAGCATTTT
TRBV29-1,TRBJ1-1,few,-,CSVPKGVTRNTEAFF,TGCAGCGTCCCGAAGGGGGTTACCAGGAACACTGAAGCTTTCTTT
TRBV6-6,TRBJ2-7,-,-,CASRVELLSYEQYF,TGTGCCAGCAGGGTCGAGCTCTTAAGCTACGAGCAGTACTTC
TRBV19,TRBJ1-1,few,-,CASRSNSDRTRNTEAFF,TGTGCCAGTAGGTCTAACTCTGACAGGACCCGGAACACTGAAGCTTTCTTT
TRBV6-5,TRBJ2-5,-,-,CASSRLPGTQYF,TGTGCCAGCAGCCGACTACCGGGGACCCAGTACTTC
TRBV4-2,TRBJ2-6,few,-,CARPGPLSGANVLTF,TGTGCCAGGCCGGGACCCCTTTCTGGGGCCAACGTCCTGACTTTC
TRBV7-2,TRBJ1-2,-,-,CASSPPGRNYGYTF,TGTGCCAGCAGCCCTCCGGGGCGGAACTATGGCTACACCTTC
TRBV13,TRBJ2-2,once,TRBD1,CASSENGQGKWELFF,TGTGCCAGCAGTGAGAACGGACAGGGGAAGTGGGAGCTGTTTTTT
TRBV5-8,TRBJ1-1,few,-,CASSLSLGSSYTEAFF,TGTGCCAGCAGCTTGAGCCTTGGCAGTTCGTACACTGAAGCTTTCTTT
TRBV28,TRBJ2-1,-,-,CASSPPAGSYNEQFF,TGTGCCAGCAGCCCCCCGGCAGGTTCCTACAATGAGCAGTTCTTC
TRBV4-3,TRBJ2-5,-,-,CASSSFGSQETQYF,TGCGCCAGCAGTAGCTTCGGCTCTCAAGAGACCCAGTACTTC
TRBV6-4,TRBJ2-2,-,-,CASNSPGHTGELFF,TGTGCCAGCAACTCCCCAGGGCACACCGGGGAGCTGTTTTTT
TRBV27,TRBJ2-2,-,TRBD1,CASSLKGQGRTGELFF,TGTGCCAGCAGTTTAAAGGGACAGGGGCGCACCGGGGAGCTGTTTTTT
TRBV19,TRBJ2-7,-,-,CASSIRGDEQYF,TGTGCCAGTAGTATAAGGGGCGACGAGCAGTACTTC
TRBV28,TRBJ2-3,once,TRBD2,CVTSGRADTQYF,TGTGTCACTAGCGGTCGTGCAGATACGCAGTATTTT
TRBV19,TRBJ1-6,-,TRBD1,CASSPPSGGQGARNNSPLHF,TGTGCCAGTAGCCCTCCCTCAGGGGGACAGGGCGCACGTAATAATTCACCCCTCCACTTT
TRBV18,TRBJ2-1,-,-,CASSPQGSSYNEQFF,TGTGCCAGCTCACCCCAAGGAAGCTCCTACAATGAGCAGTTCTTC
TRBV27,TRBJ2-4,-,TRBD2,CASSSRRDPYPGRIQYF,TGTGCCAGCAGCTCCCGGCGAGACCCATATCCCGGGAGGATTCAGTACTTC
TRBV11-1,TRBJ2-7,few,-,CASSYQGTDNYEQYF,TGTGCCAGCAGCTATCAAGGGACGGACAACTACGAGCAGTACTTC
TRBV9,TRBJ2-2,-,-,CASSPRTGELFF,TGTGCCAGCAGCCCCCGTACCGGGGAGCTGTTTTTT
TRBV29-1,TRBJ1-1,-,TRBD1,CSARTGADTEAFF,TGCAGCGCCCGGACAGGGGCGGACACTGAAGCTTTCTTT
TRBV6-4,TRBJ1-4,-,-,CASTTAPRPSNEKLFF,TGTGCCAGCACGACGGCCCCCAGGCCTTCTAATGAAAAACTGTTTTTT
TRBV19,TRBJ1-1,-,-,CASSIQPPMYTEAFF,TGTGCCAGTAGTATTCAACCACCGATGTACACTGAAGCTTTCTTT
TRBV6-6,TRBJ1-2,-,-,CASSYLGTQGNYGYTF,TGTGCCAGCAGTTACTTGGGAACACAGGGAAACTATGGCTACACCTTC
TRBV9,TRBJ1-1,-,-,CASSVRDSLGTEAFF,TGTGCCAGCAGCGTACGCGACAGCCTTGGCACTGAAGCTTTCTTT
TRBV7-2,TRBJ2-7,-,TRBD2,CASSLGLAGGREQYF,TGTGCCAGCAGCCTAGGACTAGCGGGAGGGCGCGAGCAGTACTTC
TRBV18,TRBJ1-2,-,-,CASSPQGTDYGYTF,TGTGCCAGCTCACCACAGGGAACCGACTATGGCTACACCTTC
TRBV30,TRBJ1-6,-,-,CAWSLLASSYNSPLHF,TGTGCCTGGAGTCTGTTGGCGAGCTCCTATAATTCACCCCTCCACTTT
TRBV7-2,TRBJ2-3,-,-,CASSPQDRTDTQYF,TGTGCCAGCAGCCCTCAGGACCGCACAGATACGCAGTATTTT